These 30 T cell receptor beta chains came from one sample sequenced in a study of sequential checkpoint blockade in melanoma. Using immunoSEQ multiplex PCR, the repertoire was profiled, and TCRdb retains in-frame clones only, with some absent. The sample carries about 38,000 clones, 70% to 90% recorded once. Treatment here: randomized to nivolumab then ipilimumab (arm A) or the reverse (arm B). The specimen comprised CD8+ T cells sorted from blood (inferred from file names), sampled from a patient given nivolumab and ipilimumab in sequence. The receptor source for this set is a human donor with melanoma.

V is TRBV5-5 and J is TRBJ2-7; 7 nucleotides align to TRBD1. J lost 4 bases, V lost 4 bases, and 8 bases had no gene match. CDR3 length: 14 residues. In germline, CDR1 is SGHKS, CDR2 YYEKEE (reference sequence). The CDR3 DNA follows: TGTGCCAGCAGCCCCGGGACAGACCCATACGAGCAGTACGTC. Residues: CASSPGTDPYEQYV.

This chain links TRBV10-1 with TRBJ1-1; TRBD1 matches at 9 bases. V was pared by 3 bases and J by 1 base, with 6 bases of the junction left unmatched. Germline V lookup: CDR1 WNHNN, CDR2 SYGVQD (reference sequence). This CDR3 has 16 amino acids. The CDR3 coding sequence is TGCGCCAGCAGTGAAAGGGGACAGGGACCGAACACTGAAGCTTTCTTT. Its protein is CASSERGQGPNTEAFF.

A note on this clone: The junction departs from the called germline gene at one end, perhaps through a read error. V is TRBV7-7 and J is TRBJ2-1; 12 bases are a match to TRBD2. In germline, CDR1 is SSHAT, CDR2 FNYEAQ (reference sequence). The CDR3 is made up of 15 amino acids. The CDR3 DNA follows: TGTGCTAGCAGCCCGAGGACTAGCGGGAACAATGAGCAGTTCTTC. It codes for CASSPRTSGNNEQFF.

The V call is TRBV9, the J call TRBJ2-1, with D maybe TRBD1 (5 bases). The CDR3 covers 15 residues. The germline V gene encodes CDR1 SGDLS and CDR2 YYNGEE. V gave up 0 bases and J gave up 7 bases, with 14 bases separating them. The CDR3 sequence is CASSVGPFGANEQFF. The CDR3 DNA reads as TGTGCCAGCAGCGTAGGTCCCTTTGGGGCAAATGAGCAGTTCTTC. The full variable domain, its missing parts supplied by reference TRBV9 and TRBJ2-1, is DSGVTQTPKHLITATGQRVTLRCSPRSGDLSVYWYQQSLDQGLQFLIQYYNGEERAKGNILERFSAQQFPDLHSELNLSSLELGDSALYFCASSVGPFGANEQFFGPGTRLTVL.

The V gene is TRBV29-1, the J gene TRBJ2-2; 8 bases line up with TRBD2. CDR3 length: 14 amino acids. Germline CDR1 SQVTM, CDR2 ANQGSEA. Trimming cost V 5 bases and J 7 bases; bases outside gene matches: 9. The CDR3: CSVFKRESFGELFF. In DNA form, the CDR3 reads TGCAGCGTTTTCAAGCGGGAGAGTTTCGGGGAGCTGTTTTTT.

This clone was observed a handful of times. This sequence joins TRBV5-8 and TRBJ2-7, with TRBD1 matching 9 bases. This CDR3 has 13 residues. With 10 bases clipped from V and 3 bases from J, the junction kept 8 bases outside the gene matches. Germline V gene lookup returns CDR1 SGHTS and CDR2 YDEGEE. The CDR3 nucleotides read TGTGCCCTCAGGGGACAGGGAAACTACGAGCAGTACTTC. Protein sequence: CALRGQGNYEQYF.

This clone was recorded once. This sequence joins TRBV25-1 and TRBJ2-3, with D tentatively TRBD1 (6 bases). The CDR3 totals 10 residues. Germline V lookup: CDR1 MGHDK, CDR2 SYGVNS. Trimming took 6 bases from V and 15 from J, leaving 13 bases between them. The CDR3 region is CASRGDTHYF. The CDR3 region has the DNA TGTGCCAGCAGAGGGGACACCCACTATTTT.

A note on this clone: Other DNA sequences in the same sample also yield this CDR3. This chain uses TRBV9 with TRBJ1-1; the match to TRBD1 covers 7 bases. Germline trimming cut 3 bases from V and 1 base from J; bases unmatched to any gene: 15. This CDR3 contains 18 residues. Germline V CDR1 and CDR2: SGDLS, YYNGEE. The CDR3 loop is CASSAYSVHRDRNTEAFF. The DNA of the CDR3 is TGTGCCAGCAGCGCTTACTCGGTACATAGGGACAGGAACACTGAAGCTTTCTTT. Using reference TRBV9 and TRBJ1-1 for the parts outside the CDR3, the full variable domain is DSGVTQTPKHLITATGQRVTLRCSPRSGDLSVYWYQQSLDQGLQFLIQYYNGEERAKGNILERFSAQQFPDLHSELNLSSLELGDSALYFCASSAYSVHRDRNTEAFFGQGTRLTVV.

This chain connects TRBV2 to TRBJ2-7, with 11 bases fitting TRBD1. The CDR3 has 15 residues. V shed 8 bases, J shed 5 bases, and the junction held 11 bases outside the gene matches. Per germline, CDR1 SNHLY and CDR2 FYNNEI. CDR3 nucleotides: TGTGCCAGCTTCGGGACAGGGGGGACTTGGAACGAGCAGTACTTC. Translation gives CASFGTGGTWNEQYF.

This clone is medium-sized by share. CDR3 region: CASSSYTRADFGNTIYF. Here the CDR3 DNA reads TGTGCCAGCAGTTCATATACCCGAGCTGACTTTGGAAACACCATATATTTT. The chain has TRBV28 and TRBJ1-3; D is uncertain. Trimming left V 4 bases short and J 3 bases short, with 19 bases between. The CDR3 has 17 amino acids. Germline V gene sequence: CDR1 MDHEN, CDR2 SYDVKM.

J is TRBJ1-5 and V is TRBV27; TRBD1 might be the D (5 bases). The germline V and J ends were trimmed by 8 bases and 3 bases, with 11 bases remaining between them. The length of the CDR3 is 13 residues. Looked up from germline, CDR1 is MNHEY and CDR2 is SMNVEV (reference sequence). The CDR3 DNA reads as TGTGCCAGCGGGGGGAGTTCCAATCAGCCCCAGCATTTT. This sequence encodes CASGGSSNQPQHF.

The V gene is TRBV30, the J gene TRBJ2-2; D remains unclear. This CDR3 is 13 amino acids long. Germline loops: CDR1 GTSNPN, CDR2 SVGIG (reference sequence). The V and J ends lost 2 bases and 2 bases respectively, with 6 bases between them. The CDR3 nucleotides are TGTGCCTGGAGTACAGAAAACACCGGGGAGCTGTTTTTT. Translated: CAWSTENTGELFF.

This clone was detected only once. This chain uses TRBV29-1 with TRBJ2-7, with 7 bases that match TRBD1. Losses at the gene ends were 6 bases for V and 1 base for J; bases not matched to a gene: 3. This CDR3 region has 12 residues. CDR1 is SQVTM and CDR2 is ANQGSEA in the germline V gene. DNA for the CDR3: TGCAGCGTGTCAGGGGGATCCTACGAGCAGTACTTC. Protein: CSVSGGSYEQYF.

This clone was counted a single time. The chain employs TRBV14 and TRBJ2-1; tentative D call: TRBD2 (5 bases). The germline V gene has CDR1 SGHDN and CDR2 FVKESK. Trimming removed 2 bases from V and 3 bases from J, with 11 bases in between. The CDR3 extends over 15 amino acids. CDR3 residues: CASSQSGIIYNEQFF. CDR3 in DNA: TGTGCCAGCAGCCAATCCGGGATAATCTACAATGAGCAGTTCTTC.

V gene TRBV9 combines with J gene TRBJ2-1, with TRBD2 identical over 14 bases. The V gene end was trimmed by 0 bases and the J gene end by 9 bases; junction bases not matched to a gene: 2. The CDR3 has 15 residues. Per the germline V gene, CDR1 is SGDLS and CDR2 is YYNGEE. CDR3 amino acids: CASSVEGLAGVEQFF. The CDR3 nucleotides are TGTGCCAGCAGCGTAGAGGGACTAGCGGGAGTTGAGCAGTTCTTC.

The rearrangement uses TRBV7-9 and TRBJ2-3, with 7 bases fitting TRBD2. The germline V gene encodes CDR1 SEHNR and CDR2 FQNEAQ (reference sequence). The CDR3 length is 14 residues. Trimming cost V 5 bases and J 4 bases; bases outside gene matches: 6. The CDR3 is CASSRGLGADTQYF. The CDR3, as DNA: TGTGCCAGCAGCCGAGGACTAGGCGCAGATACGCAGTATTTT. The variable domain in full, completed from reference TRBV7-9 and TRBJ2-3, reads DTGVSQNPRHKITKRGQNVTFRCDPISEHNRLYWYRQTLGQGPEFLTYFQNEAQLEKSRLLSDRFSAERPKGSFSTLEIQRTEQGDSAMYLCASSRGLGADTQYFGPGTRLTVL.

In DNA form, the CDR3 reads TGTGCCAGCAGCTCATCGGGGGGCACTGAAGCTTTCTTT. This sequence encodes CASSSSGGTEAFF. The genes are TRBV27 and TRBJ1-1; tentatively, D is TRBD1 (5 bases). V dropped 6 bases and J dropped 4 bases, with 12 bases sitting between them. The CDR3 is 13 amino acids. Germline CDR1 MNHEY, CDR2 SMNVEV (reference sequence).

The V call is TRBV28, the J call TRBJ1-2; D gene ambiguous. The CDR3 is 15 amino acids. Between the trimmed V and J ends, which lost 3 bases and 2 bases, there was a span of 13 bases. CDR1 is MDHEN, CDR2 SYDVKM, per germline. The CDR3 reads CASSLVGGINYGYTF. The CDR3 DNA reads TGTGCCAGCAGTTTGGTGGGAGGGATAAACTATGGCTACACCTTC.

The chain carries TRBV5-5 and TRBJ2-7; the match to TRBD1 covers 7 bases. The germline gives CDR1 SGHKS, CDR2 YYEKEE (reference sequence). CDR3 length: 12 amino acids. V shed 4 bases and J 6 bases; nucleotides not matched to a gene: 4. The CDR3 region is CASSATGPEQYV. In DNA, the CDR3 is TGTGCCAGCAGCGCGACAGGGCCCGAGCAGTACGTC.

The V gene is TRBV9, the J gene TRBJ2-3; tentatively, D is TRBD1 (5 bases). Trimming shortened V by 2 bases and J by 8 bases, and 15 bases separated the two germline ends. Germline assignment: CDR1 SGDLS and CDR2 YYNGEE. The CDR3 contains 14 residues. The CDR3 protein is CASSVTAIKGTQYF. CDR3 in DNA: TGTGCCAGCAGCGTGACAGCAATTAAGGGTACGCAGTATTTT.

V gene TRBV7-3 combines with J gene TRBJ2-1; TRBD2 agrees at 9 bases. Looked up from germline, CDR1 is SGHTA and CDR2 is FQGTGA. There are 15 residues in the CDR3. J was trimmed by 8 bases and V by 2 bases; bases with no gene match: 7. Here the CDR3 DNA reads TGTGCCAGCAGCTTATATGGCGGGAGGGCAGATGAGCAGTTCTTC. It is translated as CASSLYGGRADEQFF.

For the CDR3, the DNA is TGTGCCAGTAGTATAAGTGGGGCCTCCGAGCAGTACGTC. As protein: CASSISGASEQYV. The chain uses TRBV19 and TRBJ2-7; maybe TRBD1 (5 bases). CDR3 length equals 13 residues. Trimming took 2 bases from V and 6 from J, leaving 11 bases between them. Germline values: CDR1 LNHDA, CDR2 SQIVND (reference sequence).

This rearrangement joins TRBV7-9 to TRBJ2-5; D ambiguous. The ends were cut back, 8 bases at V and 2 bases at J, with 9 bases in the middle. The germline gives CDR1 SEHNR, CDR2 FQNEAQ (reference sequence). The CDR3 sequence is 12 residues long. CDR3 sequence (DNA): TGTGCCAGCCGTAATATACAAGAGACCCAGTACTTC. It yields the protein CASRNIQETQYF.

The chain links TRBV4-1 to TRBJ1-1, with 8 bases aligning to TRBD1. The CDR3 loop spans 15 amino acids. CDR1 MGHRA and CDR2 YSYEKL come from the germline V gene. The V segment lost 1 base and the J segment 4 bases; nucleotides outside the gene matches: 5. CDR3 sequence: CASSQGQGAGTEAFF. DNA of the CDR3: TGCGCCAGCAGCCAAGGGCAGGGGGCGGGCACTGAAGCTTTCTTT.

This clone was picked up one time. The genes are TRBV27 and TRBJ2-2; a weak D match, TRBD1 (7 bases). The germline V gene has CDR1 MNHEY and CDR2 SMNVEV (reference sequence). The CDR3 has 15 amino acids. The ends were cut back, 6 bases at V and 6 bases at J, with 17 bases in the middle. The DNA of the CDR3 is TGTGCCAGCAGGGGGGGACAGATTTTATCCGGGGAGCTGTTTTTT. Encoded protein: CASRGGQILSGELFF.

This clone was seen only once. This rearrangement joins TRBV18 to TRBJ2-3; D call uncertain. CDR1 is KGHSH and CDR2 is LQKENI in the germline V gene. This CDR3 is built from 16 residues. Trimming removed 4 bases at V and 2 bases at J, with 16 bases between. This CDR3 reads CASSRLEFLTTDTQYF. For the CDR3, the DNA is TGTGCCAGCTCACGGCTAGAATTCCTTACCACAGATACGCAGTATTTT.

This clone appeared a single time. This sequence joins TRBV6-1 and TRBJ2-1; a possible D gene is TRBD1 (6 bases). V lost 4 bases and J lost 2, with 15 bases in between. Germline assignment: CDR1 MNHNS and CDR2 SASEGT. The CDR3 totals 16 residues. This CDR3 reads CASSVYSGVTYNEQFF. CDR3 nucleotide sequence: TGTGCCAGCAGTGTTTACTCAGGGGTCACCTACAATGAGCAGTTCTTC.

This clone was recorded only once. V is TRBV30 and J is TRBJ2-1; no reliable D call. The V end was cut by 7 bases, the J end by 0 bases, with 10 bases between. CDR1 is GTSNPN and CDR2 is SVGIG in the germline V gene (reference sequence). This CDR3 contains 13 residues. This chain's CDR3 is CALWLGSYNEQFF. CDR3 coding DNA: TGTGCCTTGTGGCTAGGCTCCTACAATGAGCAGTTCTTC.

The V call is TRBV7-9, the J call TRBJ2-1, with TRBD2 identical over 7 bases. The germline V gene encodes CDR1 SEHNR and CDR2 FQNEAQ (reference sequence). The junction had 11 bases not matched to a gene; V was cut back by 4 bases and J by 8 bases. This CDR3 comprises 15 residues. CDR3 sequence: CASSSMGGNRDEQFF. The DNA of the CDR3 is TGTGCCAGCAGCTCAATGGGGGGGAACAGAGATGAGCAGTTCTTC.

The chain combines TRBV28 with TRBJ1-3; D may be TRBD1 (5 bases). CDR1 is MDHEN, CDR2 SYDVKM, per germline. Trimming left V 1 base short and J 2 bases short, with 15 bases between. This CDR3 comprises 17 residues. The CDR3 reads CASSLLGGVATGNTIYF. The CDR3 DNA sequence: TGTGCCAGCAGTTTATTGGGGGGGGTGGCGACTGGAAACACCATATATTTT.